This TCR beta chain emerged from a study of post-analysis software for immune sequencing data. On the study more broadly: Several disease courses (relapsing-remitting, secondary progressive and progressive-relapsing) of multiple sclerosis were included. General study results and limits: When the samples were clustered directly with F measure, those that had been prepared in the same batch showed strong co-clustering. TRBV5-6, TRBV5-1 and TRBV20-1 belonged to a set of roughly five TRBV segments that were more frequent in patients than controls. Multiple sclerosis patients had significantly lower normalized Chao1 diversity than controls.

On this clonotype itself: Antigen specificity is unknown.

Prepared libraries of TCR beta cDNA carried unique molecular identifiers. Yield was roughly 0.5 million cDNA molecules from about 1 to 10 million T cells. TCRdb re-called the PCR reads through MiXCR, storing one row per CDR3 protein. The sample shows 800,000 to 950,000 distinct CDR3 sequences, around 50% of them seen only once. Germline CDR1 is SQVTM and CDR2 is ANQGSEA. The ends were cut back, 1 base at V and 0 bases at J, with 9 bases in the middle. The CDR3 runs 14 residues. Sequenced input: blood. This sequence was found in a girl aged 10 to 17 with multiple sclerosis. The chain uses TRBV29-1 and TRBJ2-5; weak D call: TRBD1 (6 bases). The CDR3 region is CSVEVRGNQETQYF. The DNA of the CDR3 is TGCAGCGTTGAAGTCAGGGGAAACCAAGAGACCCAGTACTTC.